What follows are 17 T cell receptor beta chains derived from one specimen sequenced in a study of blood T cell repertoires in COVID-19. Only in-frame clones appear in the TCRdb table, and some are missing; sequencing was by immunoSEQ multiplex PCR. The repertoire has 190,000 or so clones, around 88% of them found once; the top ten carry more than 4%. The material sequenced was PBMCs or T cells enriched from blood (not recorded which). The receptors were sampled from a woman aged 25 to 39 who had been exposed to COVID-19.

This chain uses TRBV6-5 with TRBJ2-5; 10 bases match TRBD2. The CDR3 is 16 residues long. Germline V CDR1 and CDR2: MNHEY, SVGAGI. V was clipped by 4 bases and J by 3 bases; unmatched bases: 8. CDR3 sequence: CASSSNGLAEKETQYF. The CDR3 DNA reads as TGTGCCAGCAGTTCAAATGGACTAGCGGAAAAAGAGACCCAGTACTTC.

This chain uses TRBV7-2 with TRBJ1-3; TRBD1 might be the D (6 bases). Per germline, CDR1 SGHTA and CDR2 FQGNSA. The CDR3 consists of 14 residues. Trimming shortened V by 5 bases and J by 1 base, and 9 bases separated the two germline ends. The CDR3 spells CASSLQGSGNTIYF. The CDR3 bases are TGTGCCAGCAGCCTACAGGGATCTGGAAACACCATATATTTT. Full variable domain (outside the CDR3, taken from reference TRBV7-2 and TRBJ1-3): GAGVSQSPSNKVTEKGKDVELRCDPISGHTALYWYRQSLGQGLEFLIYFQGNSAPDKSGLPSDRFSAERTGGSVSTLTIQRTQQEDSAVYLCASSLQGSGNTIYFGEGSWLTVV.

The gene calls are TRBV6-6 and TRBJ1-1, with D unclear. CDR3 length equals 15 residues. V shed 5 bases and J shed 3 bases, with 16 bases lying between them. Germline V CDR1 and CDR2: MNHNY, SVGAGI (reference sequence). This CDR3 reads CASSPRAEAHTEAFF. DNA of the CDR3: TGTGCCAGCAGTCCCCGGGCGGAGGCCCACACTGAAGCTTTCTTT.

The V gene is TRBV11-2, the J gene TRBJ1-4; TRBD1 might be the D (5 bases). The germline CDR1 and CDR2 sequences are SGHAT and FQNNGV. There are 14 residues in the CDR3. V was cut by 5 bases and J by 7 bases, with 14 bases left in between. The CDR3 is CASSQAGLREKLFF. The CDR3 DNA is TGTGCCAGCAGCCAGGCGGGGCTTCGTGAAAAACTGTTTTTT.

The rearrangement joins TRBV6-5 to TRBJ1-5; D possibly corresponds to TRBD1 (6 bases). Germline lookup yields CDR1 MNHEY and CDR2 SVGAGI. The CDR3 extends over 16 amino acids. V lost 4 bases and J lost 7, with 20 bases in between. CDR3 in DNA: TGTGCCAGCAGTTTAATGTCGGGGGGCAGGAGGCAGCCCCAGCATTTT. Translating gives CASSLMSGGRRQPQHF.

The J gene is TRBJ1-1, the V gene TRBV9; 9 nucleotides match TRBD1. The CDR3 is 15 amino acids. CDR1 is SGDLS and CDR2 is YYNGEE in the germline V gene. V lost 0 bases to trimming and J lost 6 bases; unmatched junction nucleotides: 6. The CDR3 bases are TGTGCCAGCAGCGTAGTTGGGACAGGGACGGCTGAAGCTTTCTTT. Amino acids: CASSVVGTGTAEAFF.

The chain couples TRBV9 to TRBJ1-3; TRBD1 agrees at 8 bases. The CDR3 loop spans 15 amino acids. Germline values: CDR1 SGDLS, CDR2 YYNGEE. The V gene end was trimmed by 3 bases and the J gene end by 2 bases; junction bases not matched to a gene: 4. Written as DNA, the CDR3 is TGTGCCAGCAGCGGATCAGGGGGCGCTGGAAACACCATATATTTT. Protein product: CASSGSGGAGNTIYF.

The V call is TRBV18, the J call TRBJ2-3, with 16 bases lining up with TRBD2. Germline lookup yields CDR1 KGHSH and CDR2 LQKENI. The CDR3 has 19 residues. With V trimmed by 3 bases and J by 6 bases, 12 bases remained unmatched. The CDR3 here is CASSPNTGTSGGAPDTQYF. Here the CDR3 DNA reads TGTGCCAGCTCACCCAATACCGGGACTAGCGGGGGGGCACCCGATACGCAGTATTTT.

The chain joins TRBV4-2 to TRBJ2-1, with a weak D call TRBD2 (6 bases). The germline CDR1 and CDR2 sequences are LGHNA and YNFKEQ. The ends were cut back, 0 bases at V and 9 bases at J, with 12 bases in the middle. The length of the CDR3 is 14 residues. The CDR3 DNA is TGTGCCAGCAGCCAAGAGGGACTTGGGGGTGAGCAGTTCTTC. Protein sequence: CASSQEGLGGEQFF.

The genes are TRBV6-2 or TRBV6-3 and TRBJ1-2; a possible D gene is TRBD1 (6 bases). CDR1 is MNHEY, CDR2 SVGEGT, per germline. Trimming took 6 bases from V and 4 from J, leaving 12 bases between them. The CDR3 covers 13 residues. The CDR3 sequence is CASSPPDSYGYTF. The CDR3 DNA is TGTGCCAGCAGCCCCCCGGACAGCTATGGCTACACCTTC.

This clone has just a few counts. The gene calls are TRBV2 and TRBJ1-3; 8 bases map to TRBD1. In germline, CDR1 is SNHLY, CDR2 FYNNEI. V gave up 3 bases and J gave up 3 bases; unmatched junction bases: 1. There are 14 residues in the CDR3. For the CDR3, the DNA is TGTGCCAGCAGTGACAGGGGGCTTGGAAACACCATATATTTT. This encodes CASSDRGLGNTIYF.

The chain employs TRBV5-5 and TRBJ2-5; perhaps TRBD1 as D (6 bases). Trimming stripped 3 bases from V and 5 bases from J, with 23 bases between. This CDR3 has 17 amino acids. Germline V gene lookup returns CDR1 SGHKS and CDR2 YYEKEE (reference sequence). In DNA, the CDR3 is TGTGCCAGCAGCTCCAGCGCAGGGGACCCCTTTCTGGAGACCCAGTACTTC. Encoded protein: CASSSSAGDPFLETQYF.

V and J are TRBV28 and TRBJ1-1; D may be TRBD1 (6 bases). The CDR3 has 13 amino acids. The germline V gene has CDR1 MDHEN and CDR2 SYDVKM. The V gene lost 9 bases and the J gene lost 7 bases, with 18 bases spanning the gap. In DNA, the CDR3 is TGTGCCAGTTATGTGGGGGCGCTCGGTGAAGCTTTCTTT. Translating it yields CASYVGALGEAFF.

This chain links TRBV24-1 with TRBJ1-1; possible D gene TRBD1, 6 bases. This CDR3 contains 15 residues. The ends were cut back, 4 bases at V and 5 bases at J, with 16 bases in the middle. Germline V gene lookup returns CDR1 KGHDR and CDR2 SFDVKD. CDR3 protein: CATSDGGGLGTEAFF. The CDR3 nucleotides read TGTGCCACCAGTGACGGGGGGGGCCTGGGGACTGAAGCTTTCTTT.

In DNA form, the CDR3 reads TGTGCCAGTGGTTATGGCCCCTACGAGCAGTACTTC. Its protein is CASGYGPYEQYF. The chain combines TRBV19 with TRBJ2-7; the D is unclear. This CDR3 has 12 amino acids. Germline CDR1 and CDR2: LNHDA and SQIVND (reference sequence). V was shortened by 8 bases and J by 2 bases, with 10 bases between the two germline ends.

The chain links TRBV3-1 (or the pseudogene TRBV3-2) to TRBJ1-6; tentatively, D is TRBD1 (6 bases). V lost 6 bases and J lost 9, with 15 bases in between. The germline gives CDR1 LGHDT, CDR2 YNNKEL (reference sequence). This CDR3 has 14 residues. The CDR3 DNA reads TGTGCCAGCAGTTACAAGGGGGGGGGTTCACCCCTCCACTTT. This codes for CASSYKGGGSPLHF.

The chain employs TRBV9 and TRBJ1-4, with 7 bases fitting TRBD1. V shed 4 bases, J shed 3 bases, and the junction held 9 bases outside the gene matches. Germline lookup yields CDR1 SGDLS and CDR2 YYNGEE. The CDR3 runs to 16 residues. CDR3 protein: CASSQDRSAANEKLFF. The CDR3 DNA follows: TGTGCCAGCAGCCAGGACAGGTCTGCAGCTAATGAAAAACTGTTTTTT.